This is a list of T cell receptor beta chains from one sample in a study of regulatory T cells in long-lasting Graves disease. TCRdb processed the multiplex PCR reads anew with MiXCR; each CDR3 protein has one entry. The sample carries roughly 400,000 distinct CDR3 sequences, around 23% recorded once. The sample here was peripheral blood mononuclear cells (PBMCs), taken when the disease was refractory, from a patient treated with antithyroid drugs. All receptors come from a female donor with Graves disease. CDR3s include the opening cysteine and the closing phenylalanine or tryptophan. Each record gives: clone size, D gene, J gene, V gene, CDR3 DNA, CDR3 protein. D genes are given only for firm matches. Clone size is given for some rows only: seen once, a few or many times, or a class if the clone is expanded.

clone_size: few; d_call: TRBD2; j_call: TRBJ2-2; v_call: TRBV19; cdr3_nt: TGTGCCAGTAGTATATTGACTAGCGGGAACACCGGGGAGCTGTTTTTT; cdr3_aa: CASSILTSGNTGELFF
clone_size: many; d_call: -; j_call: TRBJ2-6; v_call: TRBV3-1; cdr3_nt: TGTGCCAGCAGCCATCCCCGGTACGGGGCCAACGTCCTGACTTTC; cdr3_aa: CASSHPRYGANVLTF
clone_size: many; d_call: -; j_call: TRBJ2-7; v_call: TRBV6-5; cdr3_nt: TGTGCCAGCAGTTTTAGGTTCGGAAGGACAGCCTACGAGCAGTACTTC; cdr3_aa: CASSFRFGRTAYEQYF
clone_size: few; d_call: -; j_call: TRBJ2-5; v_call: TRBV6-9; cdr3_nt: TGTGCCAGCAGTTACTCTTTCAGCGGGCTACAAGAGACCCAGTACTTC; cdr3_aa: CASSYSFSGLQETQYF
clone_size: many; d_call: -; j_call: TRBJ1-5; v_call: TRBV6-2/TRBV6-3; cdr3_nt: TGTGCCAGCAGTTATCAAGGCCGGGTGGGGCGAAGCAATCAGCCCCAGCATTTT; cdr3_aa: CASSYQGRVGRSNQPQHF
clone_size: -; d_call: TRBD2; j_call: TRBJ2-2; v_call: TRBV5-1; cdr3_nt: TGCGCCAGCAGCTTGACCCGGACTAGCGGAAACACCGGGGAGCTGTTTTTT; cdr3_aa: CASSLTRTSGNTGELFF
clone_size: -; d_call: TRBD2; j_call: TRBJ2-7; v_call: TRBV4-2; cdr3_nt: TGTGCCAGCAGCCAAAACCTAGCGGGAGGTTACGAGCAGTACTTC; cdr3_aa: CASSQNLAGGYEQYF
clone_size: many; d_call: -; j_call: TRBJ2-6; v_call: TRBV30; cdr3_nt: TGTGCCTGGACCCGTTCTGGGGCCAACGTCCTGACTTTC; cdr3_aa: CAWTRSGANVLTF
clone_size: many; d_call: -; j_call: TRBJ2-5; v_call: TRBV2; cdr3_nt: TGTGCCAGCAGCCGAGGAGACAGCCAAGAGACCCAGTACTTC; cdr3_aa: CASSRGDSQETQYF
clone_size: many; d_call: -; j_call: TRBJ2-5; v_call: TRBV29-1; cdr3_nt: TGCAGCGTTGGGATGGGGACCCAGTACTTC; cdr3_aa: CSVGMGTQYF
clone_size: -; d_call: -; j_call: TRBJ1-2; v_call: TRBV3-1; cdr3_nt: TGTGCCAGCAGCCCCCGGGACACATATAACTATGGCTACACCTTC; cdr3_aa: CASSPRDTYNYGYTF
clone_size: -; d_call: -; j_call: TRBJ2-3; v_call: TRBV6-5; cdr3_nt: TGTGCCAGCAGTTACTCGTGGCTAGCGAGAGAGAGGGATACGCAGTATTTT; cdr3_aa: CASSYSWLARERDTQYF
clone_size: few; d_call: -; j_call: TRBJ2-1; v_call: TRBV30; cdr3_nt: TGTGCCTGGACCACCGACAGTGATGAGCAGTTCTTC; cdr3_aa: CAWTTDSDEQFF
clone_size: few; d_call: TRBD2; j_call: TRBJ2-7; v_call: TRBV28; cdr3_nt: TGTGCCAGCAGCTCCGCCGGGGAGCGGGAGAACGAGCAGTACTTC; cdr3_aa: CASSSAGERENEQYF
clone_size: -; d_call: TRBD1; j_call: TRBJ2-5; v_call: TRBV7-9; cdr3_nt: TGTGCCGGCAGCTTGAGGGGGCTGAATGAGACCCAGTACTTC; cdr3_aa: CAGSLRGLNETQYF
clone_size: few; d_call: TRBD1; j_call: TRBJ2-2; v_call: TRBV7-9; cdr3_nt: TGTGCCAGCAGCTCAATCAGGGGGCCGACCGGGGAGCTGTTTTTT; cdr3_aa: CASSSIRGPTGELFF
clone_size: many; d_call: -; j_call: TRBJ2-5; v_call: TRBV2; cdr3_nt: TGTGCCTCTAATACAAAAGCAGGGCGCGAGACCCAGTACTTC; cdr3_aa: CASNTKAGRETQYF